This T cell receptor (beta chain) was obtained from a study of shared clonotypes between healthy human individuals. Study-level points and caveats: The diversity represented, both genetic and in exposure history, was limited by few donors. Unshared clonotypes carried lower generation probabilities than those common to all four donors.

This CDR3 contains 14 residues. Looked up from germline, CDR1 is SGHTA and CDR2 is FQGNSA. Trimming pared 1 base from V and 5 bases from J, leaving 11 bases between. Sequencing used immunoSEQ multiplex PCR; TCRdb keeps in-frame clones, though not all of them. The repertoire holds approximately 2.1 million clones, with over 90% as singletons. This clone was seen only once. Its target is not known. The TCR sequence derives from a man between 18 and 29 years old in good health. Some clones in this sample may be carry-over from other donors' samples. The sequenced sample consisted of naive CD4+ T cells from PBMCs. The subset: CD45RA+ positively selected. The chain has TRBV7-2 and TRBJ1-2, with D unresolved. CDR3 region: CASSLGTVVYGYTF. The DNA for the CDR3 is TGTGCCAGCAGCTTAGGGACGGTGGTTTATGGCTACACCTTC.